This T cell receptor (beta chain) was obtained from a study of cytomegalovirus exposure and HLA in healthy donors. PCR used 60 Vbeta primers and 13 Jbeta primers. Profiling relied on immunoSEQ multiplex PCR, and the TCRdb table lists in-frame clones only, not all of them. The data include about 200,000 clones; the top ten clones carry roughly 1.1%. Study-wide findings and caveats: Many donors carried some public TCRs, although rarity characterized most TCR sequences.

CDR3 length: 14 residues. V was trimmed by 3 bases and J by 5 bases, leaving 14 bases between them. Germline lookup yields CDR1 SGHNT and CDR2 YYREEE (reference sequence). As concerns this clone: Its target is unknown.

This chain joins TRBV5-4 and TRBJ1-2; D ambiguous. The receptor was derived from a girl aged 2-10 years in good health and CMV-seropositive. Sequenced material: PBMCs. The CDR3 DNA reads as TGTGCCAGCAGCTCCCGCGCGGTGCCTTATGGCTACACCTTC. Encoded protein: CASSSRAVPYGYTF.